The 23 T cell receptor beta chains reported below all come from one sample, sequenced in a study of graft-versus-host responses after intestinal transplantation. Both intraepithelial and lamina propria lymphocytes were released by processing graft tissue. The protocol was immunoSEQ multiplex PCR, while the TCRdb copy is restricted to in-frame clones and leaves out a portion. This table has about 8,400 clones, around two thirds appearing once. The sample consisted of ileum tissue, taken about 67 weeks after intestinal transplant. The receptors here all came from a human patient who received an intestinal transplant, so some T cells may come from the graft donor.

The chain employs TRBV5-1 and TRBJ2-3; D not resolved. The CDR3 is 13 amino acids. Germline CDR1 SGHRS, CDR2 YFSETQ. The V end lost 0 bases, the J end lost 5 bases, and 7 bases lay between the germline ends. The CDR3 nucleotides read TGCGCCAGCAGCTTGGAAGACAAAGATACGCAGTATTTT. Residues: CASSLEDKDTQYF. Using reference TRBV5-1 and TRBJ2-3 for the parts outside the CDR3, the full variable domain is KAGVTQTPRYLIKTRGQQVTLSCSPISGHRSVSWYQQTPGQGLQFLFEYFSETQRNKGNFPGRFSGRQFSNSRSEMNVSTLELGDSALYLCASSLEDKDTQYFGPGTRLTVL.

This clone was found a few times. V usage is TRBV4-1 and J usage is TRBJ2-2, with 12 bases aligning to TRBD1. The CDR3 is 20 residues long. Germline-derived CDR1 and CDR2 are MGHRA and YSYEKL. After removal of 1 base from V and 1 base from J, the junction contained 10 bases not matched to a gene. CDR3 bases: TGCGCCAGCAGCCAAGCCCCGGGACAGGGGGCGAACCAGAACACCGGGGAGCTGTTTTTT. Its protein is CASSQAPGQGANQNTGELFF.

V and J are TRBV13 and TRBJ2-7, with 9 nucleotides matching TRBD1. The CDR3 loop spans 14 amino acids. Unmatched junction bases numbered 4, after V lost 5 bases and J lost 2 bases. Germline V gives CDR1 PRHDT, CDR2 FYEKMQ (reference sequence). CDR3 in DNA: TGTGCCAGCAGCATGGGACAGGGAACCTACGAGCAGTACTTC. Its protein product is CASSMGQGTYEQYF.

CDR3: CASSLVRAAATNEKLFF. In DNA, the CDR3 is TGTGCCAGCAGCTTAGTCAGGGCGGCCGCAACTAATGAAAAACTGTTTTTT. The J gene is TRBJ1-4, the V gene TRBV7-9, with D possibly matching TRBD1 (5 bases). The CDR3 consists of 17 residues. CDR1 is SEHNR and CDR2 is FQNEAQ in the germline V gene (reference sequence). The ends were cut back, 1 base at V and 0 bases at J, with 12 bases in the middle.

The V call is TRBV5-4, the J call TRBJ2-5, with 8 positions matching TRBD2. Germline V gene data show CDR1 as SGHNT and CDR2 as YYREEE (reference sequence). J lost 1 base, V lost 1 base, and 3 bases had no gene match. This CDR3 has 15 amino acids. CDR3 DNA: TGTGCCAGCAGCTTGCTAGCGGGTTCCCAAGAGACCCAGTACTTC. It specifies CASSLLAGSQETQYF.

V usage is TRBV14 and J usage is TRBJ2-4, with 7 bases identical to TRBD1. The V and J ends lost 0 bases and 7 bases, in that order; junction bases with no gene match: 15. Germline V CDR1 and CDR2: SGHDN, FVKESK. The CDR3 sequence is 18 residues long. The CDR3 nucleotides are TGTGCCAGCAGCCAAGACTGGGCTCGACAGGGCAGTACGAACATTCAGTACTTC. It is translated as CASSQDWARQGSTNIQYF.

The chain employs TRBV5-1 and TRBJ2-7, with 9 bases lining up with TRBD1. There are 15 residues in the CDR3. Germline V lookup: CDR1 SGHRS, CDR2 YFSETQ. V was pared by 5 bases and J by 0 bases, with 6 bases of the junction left unmatched. CDR3 residues: CASSPDRGFSYEQYF. The CDR3, as DNA: TGCGCCAGCAGTCCGGACAGGGGCTTCTCCTACGAGCAGTACTTC.

The rearrangement links TRBV5-1 to TRBJ2-3, with 7 nucleotides matching TRBD2. CDR3 length equals 14 residues. Germline assignment: CDR1 SGHRS and CDR2 YFSETQ. Trimming removed 0 bases from V and 6 bases from J; junction bases left unmatched: 4. As DNA, the CDR3 is TGCGCCAGCAGCTTGGGTAGCGGGCAGGATACGCAGTATTTT. Its protein is CASSLGSGQDTQYF.

Points on this clone: The CDR3 does not close with the conserved phenylalanine or tryptophan, likely indicating a read error. Because the CDR3's place on the DNA is in doubt, the DNA is left out and the CDR3 is given as listed by TCRdb. The chain combines TRBV6-5 with TRBJ1-1; the D call in the table, TRBD1, was not verified against the DNA. Both ends counted, the CDR3 spans 10 residues. Per the germline V gene, CDR1 is MNHEY and CDR2 is SVGAGI. Here the CDR3 reads CASSPETGAM.

The chain has TRBV5-1 and TRBJ1-5; D is possibly TRBD1 (5 bases). Germline CDR1 is SGHRS and CDR2 is YFSETQ. V was cut by 3 bases and J by 6 bases, with 13 bases left in between. The CDR3 contains 14 residues. The DNA for the CDR3 is TGCGCCAGCAGCTCGACGGGGACCGGTCAGCCCCAGCATTTT. It is translated as CASSSTGTGQPQHF.

V and J are TRBV19 and TRBJ2-1, with TRBD2 matching over 11 bases. This CDR3 has 18 residues. The J segment lost 0 bases and the V segment lost 5 bases, leaving 9 bases of the junction unmatched. Germline CDR1 LNHDA, CDR2 SQIVND (reference sequence). CDR3 coding DNA: TGTGCCAGTAGTCCCCGGGGACTAGCGGACTCCTCCTACAATGAGCAGTTCTTC. It encodes CASSPRGLADSSYNEQFF. The whole variable domain, remainder taken from reference TRBV19 and TRBJ2-1, is DGGITQSPKYLFRKEGQNVTLSCEQNLNHDAMYWYRQDPGQGLRLIYYSQIVNDFQKGDIAEGYSVSREKKESFPLTVTSAQKNPTAFYLCASSPRGLADSSYNEQFFGPGTRLTVL.

The chain is built from TRBV6-4 and TRBJ2-1, with D tentatively TRBD1 (6 bases). Germline V lookup: CDR1 MRHNA, CDR2 SNTAGT. This CDR3 contains 13 residues. V dropped 4 bases and J dropped 11 bases, with 15 bases sitting between them. The CDR3 nucleotides read TGTGCCAGCAGTGTCTCTACAGGGTTAAAGCAGTTCTTC. Translation gives CASSVSTGLKQFF.

The chain combines TRBV7-8 with TRBJ2-2; D assignment may be TRBD1 or TRBD2 (6 bases each). This CDR3 region has 15 residues. Trimming left V 4 bases short and J 4 bases short, with 13 bases between. Germline V lookup: CDR1 SGHVS, CDR2 FQNEAQ. CDR3 in amino acids: CASSYRTGATGELFF. CDR3 DNA: TGTGCCAGCAGCTACCGGACGGGGGCCACCGGGGAGCTGTTTTTT.

The chain uses TRBV7-9 and TRBJ1-5; 8 nucleotides agree with TRBD1. CDR3 length: 14 residues. Trimming at V came to 5 bases and at J to 10 bases, leaving 10 bases not matched to a gene. Looked up from germline, CDR1 is SEHNR and CDR2 is FQNEAQ (reference sequence). The DNA for the CDR3 is TGTGCCAGCAGCAAGACAGGGGTCGGGGGACCCCAGCATTTT. Translating gives CASSKTGVGGPQHF.

This clone was seen more than once but under ten times. CDR3 sequence: CASSLGKITEAFF. CDR3 bases: TGTGCCAGCAGCTTAGGTAAGATCACTGAAGCTTTCTTT. The chain is built from TRBV7-9 and TRBJ1-1; unclear D gene. Germline CDR1 is SEHNR and CDR2 is FQNEAQ (reference sequence). Trimming left V 1 base short and J 4 bases short, with 7 bases between. CDR3 length equals 13 residues.

CDR3 DNA: TGTGCCAGTAGTCCTGGTCGACAGGTCCCCAATCAGCCCCAGCATTTT. Its translation: CASSPGRQVPNQPQHF. The gene calls are TRBV19 and TRBJ1-5; a possible D gene is TRBD1 (6 bases). The CDR3 is 16 residues long. Germline CDR1 is LNHDA and CDR2 is SQIVND (reference sequence). V was shortened by 5 bases and J by 3 bases, with 17 bases between the two germline ends.

This clone was seen a handful of times. This chain joins TRBV15 and TRBJ2-5; D not resolved. This CDR3 region has 14 residues. V lost 0 bases and J 2 bases, leaving 7 bases between the germline ends. Germline V gene lookup returns CDR1 LNHNV and CDR2 YYDKDF (reference sequence). CDR3 nucleotide sequence: TGTGCCACCAGCAGAGAAAGGGCGCAAGAGACCCAGTACTTC. This translates into CATSRERAQETQYF.

V gene TRBV5-1 combines with J gene TRBJ1-2; TRBD1 is a possible D gene (6 bases). In germline, CDR1 is SGHRS, CDR2 YFSETQ. This CDR3 is built from 14 residues. Trimming shortened V by 3 bases and J by 0 bases, and 9 bases separated the two germline ends. This CDR3 reads CASSSGGTNYGYTF. The CDR3 bases are TGCGCCAGCAGCTCCGGGGGCACTAACTATGGCTACACCTTC.

This clone was found once. The V gene is TRBV28, the J gene TRBJ1-2; 7 bases fit TRBD1. The V gene end was trimmed by 3 bases and the J gene end by 3 bases; junction bases not matched to a gene: 10. In germline, CDR1 is MDHEN, CDR2 SYDVKM. This CDR3 is 16 amino acids long. DNA of the CDR3: TGTGCCAGCAGTTTCCCCCAGGCAGGGGGGTACTATGGCTACACCTTC. Translating it yields CASSFPQAGGYYGYTF.

The rearrangement joins TRBV2 to TRBJ2-3; 7 bases are a match to TRBD2. The CDR3 runs 17 residues. V lost 4 bases, J lost 6 bases, and 16 bases stayed unmatched. The germline gives CDR1 SNHLY, CDR2 FYNNEI. CDR3 sequence: CASSGRRDVPGGDTQYF. CDR3 DNA sequence: TGTGCCAGCAGTGGGAGGCGGGACGTCCCGGGGGGTGATACGCAGTATTTT.

There are a few counts of this clone. The chain has TRBV15 and TRBJ2-5; D not certain. The CDR3 is 17 amino acids. The V gene lost 0 bases and the J gene lost 1 base, with 15 bases spanning the gap. CDR1 is LNHNV and CDR2 is YYDKDF in the germline V gene (reference sequence). DNA of the CDR3: TGTGCCACCAGCAGAGATGACGCAGGTTTATTCCAAGAGACCCAGTACTTC. Protein sequence: CATSRDDAGLFQETQYF.

This rearrangement joins TRBV5-1 to TRBJ2-1; the D gene could be TRBD1 or TRBD2 (5 bases each). This CDR3 has 13 residues. Per germline, CDR1 SGHRS and CDR2 YFSETQ. Deletions cut 4 bases from V and 8 bases from J, with 13 bases between. The CDR3 protein is CASSVRRGDEQFF. For the CDR3, the DNA is TGCGCCAGCAGCGTCCGTAGAGGGGATGAGCAGTTCTTC.

This sequence joins TRBV5-8 and TRBJ2-7; D not certain. The germline V gene encodes CDR1 SGHTS and CDR2 YDEGEE. V was shortened by 0 bases and J by 0 bases, with 10 bases between the two germline ends. The CDR3 covers 15 residues. CDR3 region: CASSLGARLSYEQYF. The DNA of the CDR3 is TGTGCCAGCAGCTTGGGGGCCAGACTCTCCTACGAGCAGTACTTC.